This is a list of T cell receptor beta chains from one sample in a study of cytomegalovirus exposure and HLA in healthy donors. Some clones are missing from TCRdb's copy, which holds only in-frame ones; the method was immunoSEQ multiplex PCR. The sample has 150,000 to 200,000 clones, about four fifths seen once. The sequenced sample consisted of PBMCs. These receptors all stem from a man younger than 35 in good health and CMV-seronegative. The CDR3 runs from the conserved cysteine through the conserved F or W. A D gene is named only where the DNA matches it firmly. Expanded clones get a size class; other rows say once, few or many, or leave the size out.

v_gene	j_gene	abundance	d_gene	CDR3nt	CDR3aa
TRBV7-9	TRBJ1-2	NA	TRBD1	TGTGCCAGCAGCTGGGACAGGGCTTCTATAGGCTACACCTTC	CASSWDRASIGYTF
TRBV4-1	TRBJ2-7	NA	TRBD2	TGCGCCAGCAGCCAACCGGGACTACTCTCCTACGAGCAGTACTTC	CASSQPGLLSYEQYF
TRBV7-9	TRBJ2-3	NA	TRBD2	TGTGCCAGCAGCCGTAGCGGGAGCACAGATACGCAGTATTTT	CASSRSGSTDTQYF
TRBV12-5	TRBJ1-5	NA	NA	TGTGCTAGTGGTTTGGTACTCAATCACAGGTCACGCCATCAGCCCCAGCATTTT	CASGLVLNHRSRHQPQHF
TRBV19	TRBJ1-3	NA	TRBD1	TGTGCCAGTAATTTACAGGGGGCTTCCTCTGGAAACACCATATATTTT	CASNLQGASSGNTIYF
TRBV28	TRBJ1-5	NA	TRBD1	TGTGCCAGCAGTTCGACAGGGGAAAGGTATAGCAATCAGCCCCAGCATTTT	CASSSTGERYSNQPQHF
TRBV5-1	TRBJ2-1	once	NA	TGCGCCAGCAGCTTGCCCCCGTACAATGAGCAGTTCTTC	CASSLPPYNEQFF
TRBV7-3	TRBJ1-1	NA	NA	TGTGCCAGCAGCTGGACAGAAGACACTGAAGCTTTCTTT	CASSWTEDTEAFF
TRBV25-1	TRBJ2-7	few	NA	TGTGCCAGCAGTGAATTCGGACAGACCTACGAGCAGTACTTC	CASSEFGQTYEQYF
TRBV29-1	TRBJ1-1	NA	TRBD1	TGCAGCGTTGGAAGTCAGGGGGGTATGAACACTGAAGCTTTCTTT	CSVGSQGGMNTEAFF
TRBV7-2	TRBJ2-3	NA	NA	TGTGCCAGCAGCTTAGGATGGGGGGGGGCCACAGATACGCAGTATTTT	CASSLGWGGATDTQYF
TRBV2	TRBJ2-1	NA	TRBD1	TGTGCCAGCAGGTTGGGACAGGTGGGTGAGCAGTTCTTC	CASRLGQVGEQFF
TRBV27	TRBJ1-6	NA	NA	TGTGCCAGCAGTTTATCGAGTCAGGGGCACTCCTATAATTCACCCCTCCACTTT	CASSLSSQGHSYNSPLHF
TRBV7-8	TRBJ1-5	NA	NA	TGTGCCAGCAGCCAGGGGCCAAGAAGGAGACAGTCGTCCCAGCCCCAGCATTTT	CASSQGPRRRQSSQPQHF
TRBV28	TRBJ2-5	NA	TRBD1	TGTGCCAGCAGTCTCACTCCCGGGACAGGGAGGGAGACCCAGTACTTC	CASSLTPGTGRETQYF
TRBV11-2	TRBJ1-6	once	NA	TGTGCCAGCAGCTCCAGGGCGTCCTCCTATAATTCACCCCTCCACTTT	CASSSRASSYNSPLHF
TRBV29-1	TRBJ2-3	NA	NA	TGCAGCGTTGACCCGCGGGGACCAGGAGATACGCAGTATTTT	CSVDPRGPGDTQYF
TRBV15	TRBJ1-2	NA	NA	TGTGCCACCAGCAGAGACAGGGTCTATGGCTACACCTTC	CATSRDRVYGYTF
TRBV4-1	TRBJ1-5	few	NA	TGCGCCAGCAGCCAAGATCCGGATAAGGGGAATGTTTTTGATCAGCCCCAGCATTTT	CASSQDPDKGNVFDQPQHF
TRBV7-2	TRBJ2-3	NA	NA	TGTGCCAGCAAGGCGGGATTCGGCACAGATACGCAGTATTTT	CASKAGFGTDTQYF
TRBV9	TRBJ2-3	NA	NA	TGTGCCAGCAGCGTGACGGACTTACGACCAGATACGCAGTATTTT	CASSVTDLRPDTQYF
TRBV7-2	TRBJ2-2	NA	NA	TGTGCCAGCAGCTTAGCGCCGGTAGAGAACACCGGGGAGCTGTTTTTT	CASSLAPVENTGELFF
TRBV30	TRBJ2-7	NA	NA	TGTGCCTGGAGTGTAGCAGGATACGAGCAGTACTTC	CAWSVAGYEQYF
TRBV7-9	TRBJ2-1	NA	NA	TGTGCCAGCAGCCCCTTGGACAGAAATTACAATGAGCAGTTCTTC	CASSPLDRNYNEQFF
TRBV7-8	TRBJ2-3	NA	TRBD1	TGTGCCAGCAGCTTACAGGGGGTGGTAGATACGCAGTATTTT	CASSLQGVVDTQYF
TRBV12-5	TRBJ2-5	NA	TRBD2	TGTGCTAGTGGGATACTAGCGGGGGGCCAAGAGACCCAGTACTTC	CASGILAGGQETQYF
TRBV28	TRBJ2-1	NA	TRBD2	TGTGCCAGCACCATAGCGGGCGCAAATGAGCAGTTCTTC	CASTIAGANEQFF
TRBV7-2	TRBJ2-7	NA	TRBD1	TGTGCCAGCAGTCGGACAGGGGGCCCCAACGAGCAGTACTTC	CASSRTGGPNEQYF
TRBV19	TRBJ1-4	NA	TRBD1	TGTGCCAGTAGTATAGGACAGGGGGTTGCAACTAATGAAAAACTGTTTTTT	CASSIGQGVATNEKLFF
TRBV6-5	TRBJ2-5	NA	NA	TGTGCCAGCAGTTACTCCGCAGGGCTAGAGACCCAGTACTTC	CASSYSAGLETQYF
TRBV6-4	TRBJ1-1	few	NA	TGTGCCAGCAGTGAGGGGGGTCGGGGTGGGACTGAAGCTTTCTTT	CASSEGGRGGTEAFF
TRBV11-2	TRBJ2-1	NA	NA	TGTGCCAGCTCCAGGGGTAAGAATGAGCAGTTCTTC	CASSRGKNEQFF
TRBV5-8	TRBJ2-1	NA	TRBD2	TGTGCCAGCAGCTTTGGACTAGCCTACAATGAGCAGTTCTTC	CASSFGLAYNEQFF
TRBV10-3	TRBJ2-5	NA	NA	TGTGCCATCAGTGAAGTCGGGAGCCTTGGAGAGACCCAGTACTTC	CAISEVGSLGETQYF
TRBV30	TRBJ1-1	NA	NA	TGTGCCTGGAGTGGGGACACCTATGAAGCTTTCTTT	CAWSGDTYEAFF
TRBV28	TRBJ1-1	NA	TRBD1	TGTGCCAGCAGCCTTATCACAGGGGGCGTTGAAGCTTTCTTT	CASSLITGGVEAFF
TRBV7-6	TRBJ1-5	few	NA	TGTGCCAGCAGCCGAGGAGCCGGGGGTTTTCAGCCCCAGCATTTT	CASSRGAGGFQPQHF
TRBV29-1	TRBJ2-2	NA	TRBD1	TGCAGCGTTTCCACAGGGGCACGCGCCGGGGAGCTGTTTTTT	CSVSTGARAGELFF
TRBV7-2	TRBJ2-6	NA	TRBD1	TGTGCCAGCAGCTTAAAAACAGGGGCTGGGGCCAACGTCCTGACTTTC	CASSLKTGAGANVLTF
TRBV7-9	TRBJ1-6	few	NA	TGTGCCAGCAGCTCCGCGACATCACCCCTCCACTTT	CASSSATSPLHF
TRBV4-3	TRBJ2-7	NA	NA	TGCGCCAGCAGCCAAGATCCTTTACGAGGGCAGTACTTC	CASSQDPLRGQYF
TRBV5-4	TRBJ2-3	NA	NA	TGTGCCAGCTCCGGGGGCACAGATACGCAGTATTTT	CASSGGTDTQYF
TRBV7-8	TRBJ2-7	NA	TRBD2	TGTGCCAGCAGCTTAGCGCTGGTGCCGGGACTAGCGGGAGTGGAGCAGTACTTC	CASSLALVPGLAGVEQYF
TRBV30	TRBJ1-6	NA	TRBD1	TGTGCCTGGACCGGGACAGGCTTCTACTATAATTCACCCCTCCACTTT	CAWTGTGFYYNSPLHF
TRBV20-1	TRBJ2-7	NA	NA	TGCAGTGCTAGAGATGGCAGCGAGCAGTACTTC	CSARDGSEQYF
TRBV4-3	TRBJ2-5	NA	NA	TGCGCCAGCAGCCAAGGATTGGGGGCGCGGGAGACCCAGTACTTC	CASSQGLGARETQYF
TRBV20-1	TRBJ2-1	NA	NA	TGCAGTGCTCAGCTTTCTAGTGAGCAGTTCTTC	CSAQLSSEQFF
TRBV4-3	TRBJ1-2	NA	TRBD1	TGCGCCAGCAGCCAAGTTTCCAAGACAGGGGGCCGCGATGGCTACACCTTC	CASSQVSKTGGRDGYTF
TRBV5-5	TRBJ2-7	NA	NA	TGTGCCAGCAGCGGCGCGGGACAGTTCTACGAGCAGTACTTC	CASSGAGQFYEQYF
TRBV9	TRBJ2-7	NA	TRBD2	TGTGCCAGCAGCCCGACGGGACTAGCGGCCCTCTACGAGCAGTACTTC	CASSPTGLAALYEQYF
TRBV30	TRBJ1-6	NA	TRBD1	TGTGCCTGGAGCCCTTTGACAGGGAATAATTCACCCCTCCACTTT	CAWSPLTGNNSPLHF
TRBV10-2	TRBJ2-5	once	NA	TGCGCCAGCAGTGAGCCCGGGATGTGGGAGACCCAGTACTTC	CASSEPGMWETQYF
TRBV5-1	TRBJ2-1	NA	TRBD1	TGCGCCAGCAGCCCCGAAGGACAGGGGGCCGTCTTTAATGAGCAGTTCTTC	CASSPEGQGAVFNEQFF
TRBV13	TRBJ2-3	NA	TRBD2	TGTGCCAGCAGCTTCTGGACTAGCGGGGCCACAGATACGCAGTATTTT	CASSFWTSGATDTQYF
TRBV6-5	TRBJ1-2	NA	NA	TGTGCCAGCAGTTACTCTTATAACTATGGCTACACCTTC	CASSYSYNYGYTF
TRBV5-5	TRBJ1-5	NA	TRBD1	TGTGCCAGCAGCTTGGATGGGACAGTGCAACAGCCCCAGCATTTT	CASSLDGTVQQPQHF